The rows below give T cell receptor beta chains drawn from one sample of a study of T cells after yellow fever vaccination. Each CDR3 protein gets one entry after TCRdb re-called the 5' RACE reads with MiXCR. The table lists a few hundred thousand distinct CDR3 sequences, 6.9% of them singletons. Sequences were derived from CD4+ T cells sorted from PBMCs, sampled 15 days after the yellow fever booster vaccination. The source is a man aged 30 to 39 who received the YFV17D yellow fever vaccine. Both conserved end residues are part of each CDR3. Each record gives: D gene, V gene, J gene, clone size, CDR3 protein, CDR3 DNA. A D gene is named only where the DNA matches it firmly. Clone sizes are given selectively: once, few, many, or a class where the clone is expanded.

-	TRBV19	TRBJ1-2	few	CASSLRRGDGYTF	TGTGCCAGTAGCCTTCGGCGGGGGGACGGCTACACCTTC
-	TRBV6-2/TRBV6-3	TRBJ2-7	-	CASRLTGPDEQYF	TGTGCCAGCAGATTGACAGGTCCCGACGAGCAGTACTTC
TRBD1	TRBV6-5	TRBJ1-6	few	CASSYTGRQGQRGNSPLHF	TGTGCCAGCAGTTACACGGGGAGACAGGGGCAGCGCGGGAATTCACCCCTCCACTTT
-	TRBV3-1	TRBJ2-7	many	CASSSGRVEQYF	TGTGCCAGCAGCTCGGGCCGCGTCGAGCAGTACTTC
-	TRBV7-3	TRBJ1-6	many	CASSSDGDSPLHF	TGTGCCAGCAGCTCGGACGGGGATTCACCCCTCCACTTT
TRBD2	TRBV12-3/TRBV12-4	TRBJ2-5	many	CASSASSGSETQYF	TGTGCCAGCAGTGCATCTAGCGGGAGTGAGACCCAGTACTTC
TRBD2	TRBV5-1	TRBJ2-5	-	CASSTREGRTQYF	TGCGCCAGCAGCACCCGGGAGGGGAGGACCCAGTACTTC
-	TRBV5-4	TRBJ2-7	many	CASSLSSSSYEQYF	TGTGCCAGCAGCTTATCATCAAGCTCCTACGAGCAGTACTTC
TRBD2	TRBV5-1	TRBJ2-1	many	CASSLPGLALHEQFF	TGCGCCAGCAGCTTACCGGGACTAGCGCTCCATGAGCAGTTCTTC
TRBD2	TRBV7-9	TRBJ2-3	few	CASRDSGRSDTQYF	TGTGCCAGCCGGGACAGCGGGAGGTCAGATACGCAGTATTTT
-	TRBV2	TRBJ2-7	-	CASTSWYEQYF	TGTGCCAGCACCTCTTGGTACGAGCAGTACTTC
-	TRBV29-1	TRBJ1-1	few	CSFSLGGNTEAFF	TGCAGCTTCAGCCTTGGGGGAAACACTGAAGCTTTCTTT
-	TRBV27	TRBJ1-1	-	CASMFGANTEAFF	TGTGCCAGCATGTTTGGGGCGAACACTGAAGCTTTCTTT
-	TRBV9	TRBJ1-2	many	CASSPTEGTVMISFGYTF	TGTGCCAGCAGCCCCACTGAGGGCACCGTAATGATCTCTTTTGGCTACACCTTC
-	TRBV7-2	TRBJ1-1	many	CASSFNWRKAFF	TGTGCCAGCAGCTTTAACTGGAGGAAGGCTTTCTTT
TRBD2	TRBV6-1	TRBJ2-1	many	CASRTSASSYNEQFF	TGTGCCAGCAGGACTAGCGCGAGCTCCTACAATGAGCAGTTCTTC
-	TRBV20-1	TRBJ2-1	-	CSAENNEQFF	TGCAGTGCTGAAAACAATGAGCAGTTCTTC
-	TRBV29-1	TRBJ2-7	-	CSVVLAYEQYF	TGCAGCGTTGTACTAGCCTACGAGCAGTACTTC
TRBD1	TRBV11-2	TRBJ1-2	-	CASSGPGQVRYGYTF	TGTGCCAGCAGCGGGCCGGGACAGGTGCGCTATGGCTACACCTTC
-	TRBV7-2	TRBJ1-1	many	CASSFGRPPIGAFF	TGTGCCAGCAGCTTCGGCCGACCCCCAATAGGGGCTTTCTTT
TRBD1	TRBV23-1	TRBJ2-3	few	CASSHLLGVDRGRDTQYF	TGCGCCAGCAGTCACCTCTTAGGGGTGGACAGGGGGCGAGATACGCAGTATTTT
-	TRBV4-3	TRBJ2-7	-	CASSQDTYLEQYF	TGCGCCAGCAGCCAAGATACCTATCTCGAGCAGTACTTC
TRBD1	TRBV5-1	TRBJ2-1	-	CASRGQGSHEQFF	TGCGCCAGCAGGGGACAGGGGTCGCATGAGCAGTTCTTC
TRBD2	TRBV20-1	TRBJ2-5	few	CSASTSGVKTQYF	TGCAGTGCTAGTACTAGCGGGGTCAAGACCCAGTACTTC
TRBD1	TRBV7-2	TRBJ1-2	many	CASLAQGAVGGYTF	TGTGCCAGCCTCGCCCAGGGGGCTGTGGGTGGCTACACCTTC
-	TRBV4-2	TRBJ2-2	many	CASSQDRGGELFF	TGTGCCAGCAGCCAAGATCGTGGCGGGGAGCTGTTTTTT
TRBD2	TRBV25-1	TRBJ2-4	-	CASSGSGTSGWAPNIQYF	TGTGCCAGCAGCGGTTCCGGGACTAGCGGGTGGGCTCCCAACATTCAGTACTTC
-	TRBV14	TRBJ2-7	few	CASSQGIEVYEQYF	TGTGCCAGCAGCCAAGGGATCGAGGTCTACGAGCAGTACTTC
-	TRBV19	TRBJ2-7	few	CASSPRAGRGRAYEQYF	TGTGCCAGTAGTCCCAGGGCCGGGCGGGGACGGGCCTACGAGCAGTACTTC
-	TRBV12-3/TRBV12-4	TRBJ2-1	many	CASSTFSHNEQFF	TGTGCCAGCAGCACCTTCTCCCACAATGAGCAGTTCTTC
-	TRBV20-1	TRBJ2-7	many	CSADRGNPYEQYF	TGCAGTGCTGACCGGGGAAACCCCTACGAGCAGTACTTC
TRBD2	TRBV6-5	TRBJ2-1	few	CASRWSSGSDEQFF	TGTGCCAGCAGGTGGTCTAGCGGGAGCGATGAGCAGTTCTTC
-	TRBV12-3/TRBV12-4	TRBJ2-3	-	CASSLLSSTDTQYF	TGTGCCAGCAGTTTACTTTCCAGCACAGATACGCAGTATTTT
-	TRBV5-1	TRBJ2-1	few	CASSLDKGDNEQFF	TGCGCCAGCAGCTTGGATAAAGGCGACAATGAGCAGTTCTTC
-	TRBV7-8	TRBJ1-2	few	CASSLGSVYTF	TGTGCCAGCAGCTTAGGATCGGTCTACACCTTC
-	TRBV20-1	TRBJ2-5	-	CSAAPPRAGQPSETQYF	TGCAGTGCTGCTCCCCCTCGAGCCGGACAGCCCTCCGAGACCCAGTACTTC
-	TRBV20-1	TRBJ2-1	many	CSAEEGTYNEQFF	TGCAGTGCGGAGGAGGGGACCTACAATGAGCAGTTCTTC
-	TRBV28	TRBJ2-2	many	CAGQKTNTGELFF	TGTGCCGGACAGAAAACGAACACCGGGGAGCTGTTTTTT
TRBD2	TRBV3-1	TRBJ2-1	few	CASSHTGTSGRGGYNEQFF	TGTGCCAGCAGCCATACCGGGACTAGCGGGAGGGGGGGGTACAATGAGCAGTTCTTC
-	TRBV28	TRBJ1-6	few	CASSLPSGAVPPSPLHF	TGTGCCAGCAGCCTACCATCGGGGGCCGTTCCCCCATCACCCCTCCACTTT
-	TRBV5-5	TRBJ2-2	few	CASLEQGTSGELFF	TGTGCCAGCCTGGAACAGGGAACATCCGGGGAGCTGTTTTTT
-	TRBV5-1	TRBJ2-3	many	CASSLGLGRPDTQYF	TGCGCCAGCAGCTTGGGATTAGGTCGGCCAGATACGCAGTATTTT
-	TRBV20-1	TRBJ2-5	few	CSAPGFGTQYF	TGCAGTGCCCCCGGCTTTGGGACCCAGTACTTC
-	TRBV28	TRBJ1-4	-	CASLGGPNEKLFF	TGTGCCAGCCTGGGGGGACCTAATGAAAAACTGTTTTTT
-	TRBV6-5	TRBJ2-7	many	CASSYGVGVSYEQYF	TGTGCCAGCAGTTACGGGGTTGGGGTCTCCTACGAGCAGTACTTC
TRBD2	TRBV30	TRBJ2-4	few	CACGLAASGDLAKNIQYF	TGTGCCTGCGGACTAGCGGCCTCAGGGGACTTAGCCAAAAACATTCAGTACTTC
-	TRBV7-2	TRBJ2-5	-	CASSVLGPARETQYF	TGTGCCAGCAGCGTACTAGGGCCGGCCCGGGAGACCCAGTACTTC
TRBD2	TRBV6-5	TRBJ2-7	-	CASSSSGNFYEQYF	TGTGCCAGCAGTTCTAGCGGGAATTTCTACGAGCAGTACTTC
-	TRBV18	TRBJ2-7	few	CASSPQTFGSYEQYF	TGTGCCAGCTCACCACAAACCTTCGGCTCCTACGAGCAGTACTTC
-	TRBV7-2	TRBJ2-1	many	CASSFSRAMNEQFF	TGTGCCAGCAGCTTTAGCAGGGCGATGAATGAGCAGTTCTTC
-	TRBV6-5	TRBJ1-6	many	CASSSGSPLHF	TGTGCCAGCAGTTCGGGGTCACCCCTCCACTTT
TRBD2	TRBV5-1	TRBJ2-7	-	CASSLALAPTYEQYF	TGCGCCAGCAGCTTGGCACTAGCGCCTACCTACGAGCAGTACTTC